One TCR beta chain is described in this entry. As yet, its antigen is unknown. The source of the sample is a study of T cells after yellow fever vaccination. General study results and limits: The secondary T-cell response peaked on day 5, not day 15, but was weaker. Abundant clonotypes from the bulk population could get into FACS-sorted repertoires as contaminants. Across the CD4 and CD8 compartments, a small share of clonotypes was present in both.

Universal primer sites and UMIs were introduced during 5'RACE template-switching synthesis of TCR cDNA. Via MiXCR, TCRdb re-called the 5' RACE reads, giving one row per CDR3 protein. The sample shows 600,000 to 750,000 distinct CDR3 sequences, 9% to 15% of them seen only once. V lost 5 bases to trimming and J lost 0 bases, with 20 bases between them. Germline-derived CDR1 and CDR2 are SNHLY and FYNNEI. This CDR3 is built from 18 residues. The TCR sequence derives from a man aged 25-40 years who received the YFV17D yellow fever vaccine. The material was PBMCs, obtained on the day of the yellow fever booster vaccination. V is TRBV2 and J is TRBJ2-1, with D unclear. The CDR3 DNA sequence: TGTGCCAGCAGTTTTTACCCCCCTGAGCTAAGCTCCTACAATGAGCAGTTCTTC. It encodes CASSFYPPELSSYNEQFF.